These T cell receptor beta chains were read from a single sample in a study of CD8 T cells in Susac syndrome. In TCRdb, the immunoSEQ multiplex PCR reads were re-called with MiXCR into one record per CDR3 protein. The sample lists around 200,000 distinct CDR3 sequences, approximately 95% occurring once. Specimen: CD4+ T cells from PBMCs. The receptors come from a human donor with Susac syndrome. Each CDR3 is given with its conserved first and last residue. Each record gives: V gene, J gene, CDR3 protein.

TRBV15	TRBJ1-3	CATSRRRGENTIYF
TRBV24-1	TRBJ2-7	CATSAGQGIDEQYF
TRBV11-2	TRBJ1-1	CASSLVGIDTEAFF
TRBV2	TRBJ2-3	CASSGGQGAQYF
TRBV28	TRBJ2-2	CASTQGGKSGELFF
TRBV2	TRBJ2-3	CASSGIAGTTDTQYF
TRBV20-1	TRBJ2-4	CSAREAGKNIQYF
TRBV7-6	TRBJ1-6	CASGTYGSPLHF
TRBV20-1	TRBJ1-5	CSARTAVFGQPQHF
TRBV27	TRBJ1-1	CASSPRPTGNTEAFF
TRBV6-5	TRBJ2-7	CASSFRTGPYEQYF
TRBV4-2	TRBJ1-3	CASSQDTTGENTIYF
TRBV14	TRBJ1-1	CASSREGGGTEAFF
TRBV19	TRBJ2-6	CASSPLGQNSGANVLTF